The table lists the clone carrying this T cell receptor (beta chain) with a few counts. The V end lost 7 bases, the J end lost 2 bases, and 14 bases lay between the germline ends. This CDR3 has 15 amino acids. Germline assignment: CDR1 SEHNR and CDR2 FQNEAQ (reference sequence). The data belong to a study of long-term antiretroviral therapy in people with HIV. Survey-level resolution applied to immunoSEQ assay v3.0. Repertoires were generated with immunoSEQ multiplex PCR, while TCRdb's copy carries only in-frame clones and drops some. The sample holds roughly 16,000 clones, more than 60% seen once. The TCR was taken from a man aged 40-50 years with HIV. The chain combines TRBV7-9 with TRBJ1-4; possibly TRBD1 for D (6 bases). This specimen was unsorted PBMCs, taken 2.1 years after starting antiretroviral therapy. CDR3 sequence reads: CASTPTGATNEKLFF. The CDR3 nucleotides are TGTGCCAGCACCCCCACGGGGGCTACTAATGAAAAACTGTTTTTT.